This T cell receptor beta chain derives from a study of cytomegalovirus exposure and HLA in healthy donors. This clone occurred a few times. TCRdb's table, derived via immunoSEQ multiplex PCR, lists solely in-frame clones and lacks some. Found here are over 110,000 clones, about 83% of them singletons; the top ten hold more than 1.4%. In germline, CDR1 is MGHDK, CDR2 SYGVNS. CDR3 length equals 11 residues. V lost 4 bases and J lost 8, with 8 bases in between. The material sequenced was PBMCs. The source of this sequence is a woman aged 25-40 years in good health and CMV-seronegative. This rearrangement joins TRBV25-1 to TRBJ1-2; no clear D. CDR3 amino acids: CASSAREGYTF. DNA of the CDR3: TGTGCCAGCAGTGCAAGGGAGGGCTACACCTTC.